This T cell receptor beta chain derives from a study of OX40 agonist ivuxolimab in advanced cancers. This CDR3 is 12 amino acids long. The germline V and J ends were trimmed by 0 bases and 8 bases, with 7 bases remaining between them. Germline lookup yields CDR1 MNHNY and CDR2 SVGAGI (reference sequence). The data were produced by immunoSEQ multiplex PCR, yet TCRdb's version contains in-frame clones alone and is incomplete. Of approximately 57,000 clones listed, 75% to 85% were seen once; the top ten hold approximately 2.8%. The source is an adult with an advanced solid tumor such as melanoma, head and neck, liver or kidney cancer. V is TRBV6-6 and J is TRBJ1-1; D perhaps matches TRBD1 (6 bases). The sample consisted of CD4+ or CD8+ T cells sorted from blood, taken in a trial of the OX40 agonist ivuxolimab. The CDR3 nucleotides read TGTGCCAGCAGTTACTCAGGGGGAGAAGCTTTCTTT. Its protein product is CASSYSGGEAFF.